A single sample gave rise to the 29 T cell receptor beta chains below, sequenced in a study of blood T cell repertoires in COVID-19. Profiling relied on immunoSEQ multiplex PCR, and the TCRdb table lists in-frame clones only, not all of them. The table includes hundreds of thousands of clones, roughly 91% detected once. Sequencing was performed on peripheral blood. The receptor set was obtained from a woman in her forties or fifties with COVID-19, enrolled during active disease.

The chain combines TRBV2 with TRBJ2-3; possible D gene TRBD2, 6 bases. Between the trimmed V and J ends, which lost 6 bases and 3 bases, there was a span of 16 bases. The length of the CDR3 is 15 residues. From germline, CDR1 is SNHLY and CDR2 FYNNEI. This chain's CDR3 is CASSPIPGGTDTQYF. CDR3 in DNA: TGTGCCAGCAGCCCAATTCCCGGGGGAACAGATACGCAGTATTTT.

V usage is TRBV7-9 and J usage is TRBJ1-2, with 7 bases identical to TRBD1. Germline V gene data show CDR1 as SEHNR and CDR2 as FQNEAQ (reference sequence). Trimming removed 4 bases from V and 8 bases from J; junction bases left unmatched: 7. This CDR3 spans 13 amino acids. CDR3 bases: TGTGCCAGCAGCTCAATGACAGGGCGAGGCTACACCTTC. Encoded protein: CASSSMTGRGYTF.

CDR3 sequence: CASSSSSGSHTGELFF. The CDR3 DNA sequence: TGTGCCAGCAGTTCCAGCTCCGGGTCCCACACCGGGGAGCTGTTTTTT. The rearrangement joins TRBV6-5 to TRBJ2-2, with unresolved D. The CDR3 has 16 amino acids. Deletions cut 4 bases from V and 3 bases from J, with 15 bases between. Germline CDR1 and CDR2: MNHEY and SVGAGI.

Comments on this clone: At one end the junction does not follow the germline gene, possibly because of a read error. The genes are TRBV5-6 and TRBJ2-1; 10 positions match TRBD1. Germline V CDR1 and CDR2: SGHDT, YYEEEE. The CDR3 consists of 15 residues. The CDR3, as DNA: TGTGCCAGCAGCCGAGGACAGGGGGGTTTCAATGGGCAGTTCTTC. This gives the protein CASSRGQGGFNGQFF.

The V and J genes are TRBV18 and TRBJ2-1, with 7 bases identical to TRBD1. V was clipped by 2 bases and J by 4 bases; unmatched bases: 5. The germline V gene has CDR1 KGHSH and CDR2 LQKENI. The length of the CDR3 is 15 residues. CDR3 in amino acids: CASSPTGQTYNEQFF. The CDR3 coding sequence is TGTGCCAGCTCACCAACGGGACAGACGTACAATGAGCAGTTCTTC.

V usage is TRBV4-1 and J usage is TRBJ1-1, with 9 bases aligning to TRBD1. CDR1 is MGHRA, CDR2 YSYEKL, per germline. CDR3 length equals 17 residues. With 5 bases clipped from V and 0 bases from J, the junction kept 10 bases outside the gene matches. CDR3 residues: CASSSHRGQIMNTEAFF. DNA for the CDR3: TGCGCCAGCAGCTCGCACAGGGGGCAGATCATGAACACTGAAGCTTTCTTT.

This rearrangement joins TRBV12-3 or TRBV12-4 to TRBJ1-2, with D unresolved. This CDR3 is built from 13 residues. The germline V and J ends were trimmed by 4 bases and 4 bases, with 10 bases remaining between them. CDR3 DNA sequence: TGTGCCAGCAGTTACAGTACCCTCTATGGCTACACCTTC. It encodes CASSYSTLYGYTF.

V usage is TRBV19 and J usage is TRBJ1-4, with D uncertain. Germline V gene data show CDR1 as LNHDA and CDR2 as SQIVND (reference sequence). V lost 5 bases and J lost 7, with 11 bases in between. The CDR3 spans 13 residues. The CDR3 loop reads CASSGGSAEKLFF. The CDR3 DNA reads as TGTGCCAGTAGTGGAGGGAGCGCTGAAAAACTGTTTTTT. The full variable domain, in which reference TRBV19 and TRBJ1-4 provide the parts outside the CDR3, is DGGITQSPKYLFRKEGQNVTLSCEQNLNHDAMYWYRQDPGQGLRLIYYSQIVNDFQKGDIAEGYSVSREKKESFPLTVTSAQKNPTAFYLCASSGGSAEKLFFGSGTQLSVL.

The V gene is TRBV4-2, the J gene TRBJ2-7; 9 bases are a match to TRBD1. V was clipped by 1 base and J by 2 bases; unmatched bases: 3. The CDR3 consists of 15 residues. Germline V CDR1 and CDR2: LGHNA, YNFKEQ. CDR3 loop: CASSQVRDRAYEQYF. The CDR3 nucleotides read TGTGCCAGCAGCCAAGTAAGGGACAGGGCCTACGAGCAGTACTTC.

This clone was counted once. The rearrangement links TRBV11-2 to TRBJ1-2; TRBD1 might be the D (5 bases). The V gene's germline CDR1 is SGHAT and CDR2 FQNNGV. V dropped 5 bases and J dropped 4 bases, with 14 bases sitting between them. The CDR3 spans 14 residues. The CDR3 DNA is TGTGCCAGCAGCCCCACCGACAGCTTCTATGGCTACACCTTC. This sequence encodes CASSPTDSFYGYTF.

In the case of this clone: Because the CDR3's place on the DNA is in doubt, the DNA is left out and the CDR3 is given as listed by TCRdb. This chain uses TRBV6-6 with TRBJ1-1; the table's D gene call, TRBD1, was not cross checked with the DNA. Ends included, the CDR3 has 15 residues. Germline CDR1 and CDR2: MNHNY and SVGAGI (reference sequence). The CDR3 here is CASSTSGQLNTEAFF.

This clone was recorded once. This chain links TRBV27 with TRBJ2-3; 8 bases line up with TRBD1. Trimming took 5 bases from V and 1 from J; bases not matched to a gene: 2. From germline, CDR1 is MNHEY and CDR2 SMNVEV (reference sequence). The CDR3 runs 14 residues. The CDR3 coding sequence is TGTGCCAGCAGTCTGACAGGGGGCACAGATACGCAGTATTTT. Residues: CASSLTGGTDTQYF.

J is TRBJ1-1 and V is TRBV5-5; D may be TRBD1 (5 bases). V lost 0 bases and J lost 1, with 22 bases in between. The length of the CDR3 is 19 residues. Per germline, CDR1 SGHKS and CDR2 YYEKEE (reference sequence). The CDR3 region has the DNA TGTGCCAGCAGCTTGGTAGGGGTCAGGGCGCTACCAAAGAACACTGAAGCTTTCTTT. Amino acids: CASSLVGVRALPKNTEAFF.

This clone was seen just once. The V call is TRBV5-1, the J call TRBJ1-1; 7 bases map to TRBD1. Germline CDR1 is SGHRS and CDR2 is YFSETQ. This CDR3 has 14 residues. Trimming at V came to 6 bases and at J to 3 bases, leaving 8 bases not matched to a gene. This chain's CDR3 is CASTRQGDDTEAFF. The CDR3 DNA reads as TGCGCCAGCACCCGACAGGGCGATGACACTGAAGCTTTCTTT.

The rearrangement joins TRBV28 to TRBJ2-5; D ambiguous. This CDR3 comprises 14 residues. Looked up from germline, CDR1 is MDHEN and CDR2 is SYDVKM. V shed 7 bases and J shed 1 base, with 13 bases lying between them. CDR3 DNA: TGTGCCAGCACCTCCCGGCGGATCCAAGAGACCCAGTACTTC. It is translated as CASTSRRIQETQYF.

V and J are TRBV6-5 and TRBJ2-4, with TRBD2 matching 9 bases. The CDR3 sequence is 12 residues long. CDR1 is MNHEY, CDR2 SVGAGI, per germline. The V segment lost 5 bases and the J segment 10 bases; nucleotides outside the gene matches: 3. The CDR3: CASSPLAGIQYF. Written as DNA, the CDR3 is TGTGCCAGCAGTCCGCTAGCGGGGATTCAGTACTTC.

This chain uses TRBV6-2 or TRBV6-3 with TRBJ1-2; TRBD1 aligns across 10 bases. The CDR3 is made up of 16 amino acids. Germline CDR1 is MNHEY and CDR2 is SVGEGT. The ends lost 5 bases at V and 7 bases at J; junction bases unmatched: 13. The CDR3 loop reads CASSNLRTGGAGGYTF. The CDR3 DNA is TGTGCCAGCAGTAACCTCCGGACAGGGGGAGCGGGTGGCTACACCTTC.

This clone was detected only once. V gene TRBV7-3 combines with J gene TRBJ1-2, with D perhaps TRBD1 (6 bases). The CDR3 totals 14 residues. Germline V gives CDR1 SGHTA, CDR2 FQGTGA. Trimming took off 1 base at V and 6 bases at J, with 12 bases between the two ends. The CDR3 nucleotides read TGTGCCAGCAGCTTAAACCCCTCAGGGGATGGCTACACCTTC. Translation gives CASSLNPSGDGYTF.

The CDR3 is CATPTYTSGGSPEQFF. The CDR3, as DNA: TGTGCCACCCCGACTTACACTAGCGGGGGGTCCCCTGAGCAGTTCTTC. The chain combines TRBV24-1 with TRBJ2-1, with 12 bases lining up with TRBD2. Germline V gene lookup returns CDR1 KGHDR and CDR2 SFDVKD. The CDR3 extends over 16 amino acids. V dropped 9 bases and J dropped 9; count of bases not matched to a gene: 14.

This sequence joins TRBV2 and TRBJ2-7, with 7 bases lining up with TRBD1. Germline trimming cut 5 bases from V and 0 bases from J; bases unmatched to any gene: 7. This CDR3 contains 15 residues. Germline CDR1 is SNHLY and CDR2 is FYNNEI. This chain's CDR3 is CASSPWGQPSYEQYF. The CDR3 DNA sequence: TGTGCCAGCAGTCCTTGGGGACAGCCCTCCTACGAGCAGTACTTC.

This chain uses TRBV15 with TRBJ1-5, with D maybe TRBD1 (5 bases). This CDR3 region has 15 residues. Germline lookup yields CDR1 LNHNV and CDR2 YYDKDF (reference sequence). Trimming took 4 bases from V and 8 from J, leaving 18 bases between them. CDR3 sequence reads: CATSNYRDAGEPQHF. The CDR3 nucleotides read TGTGCCACCAGCAACTACCGGGACGCGGGGGAGCCCCAGCATTTT.

The chain joins TRBV5-1 to TRBJ2-7, with D unresolved. Germline values: CDR1 SGHRS, CDR2 YFSETQ. V gave up 2 bases and J gave up 0 bases, with 6 bases separating them. The CDR3 has 13 amino acids. In DNA form, the CDR3 reads TGCGCCAGCAGCTTAACATCCTCCTACGAGCAGTACTTC. Translated: CASSLTSSYEQYF.

This clone was recorded only once. The chain joins TRBV19 to TRBJ1-3, with D perhaps matching TRBD1 (5 bases). The CDR3 extends over 16 amino acids. Between the trimmed V and J ends, which lost 3 bases and 1 base, there was a span of 13 bases. The germline V gene has CDR1 LNHDA and CDR2 SQIVND (reference sequence). CDR3 in DNA: TGTGCCAGTAGTATTGGCGGGGGTACGTCTGGAAACACCATATATTTT. It translates to CASSIGGGTSGNTIYF.

This clone came up once. This chain links TRBV30 with TRBJ1-6; D gene uncertain. This CDR3 has 15 residues. V gave up 2 bases and J gave up 8 bases, with 16 bases separating them. The germline V gene has CDR1 GTSNPN and CDR2 SVGIG (reference sequence). The CDR3 sequence is CAWSQRVKAHSPLHF. In nucleotides, the CDR3 is TGTGCCTGGAGTCAGAGGGTTAAGGCCCATTCACCCCTCCACTTT. The full variable domain, its missing parts supplied by reference TRBV30 and TRBJ1-6, is SQTIHQWPATLVQPVGSPLSLECTVEGTSNPNLYWYRQAAGRGLQLLFYSVGIGQISSEVPQNLSASRPQDRQFILSSKKLLLSDSGFYLCAWSQRVKAHSPLHFGNGTRLTVT.

The J gene is TRBJ1-6, the V gene TRBV6-6; 10 bases are shared with TRBD1. Germline lookup yields CDR1 MNHNY and CDR2 SVGAGI (reference sequence). The CDR3 sequence is 16 residues long. V lost 5 bases and J lost 10; bases outside the gene matches: 11. CDR3: CASSPGQGVTPSPLHF. CDR3 nucleotides: TGTGCCAGCAGTCCCGGACAGGGGGTCACCCCGTCACCCCTCCACTTT.

The chain has TRBV11-2 and TRBJ2-3, with TRBD2 matching 7 bases. The length of the CDR3 is 15 residues. Trimming cost V 0 bases and J 4 bases; bases outside gene matches: 4. Germline V gene lookup returns CDR1 SGHAT and CDR2 FQNNGV. CDR3 protein: CASSLDGGLADTQYF. As DNA, the CDR3 is TGTGCCAGCAGCTTAGATGGTGGACTAGCAGATACGCAGTATTTT.

This clone was seen once. DNA for the CDR3: TGTGCCAGCAGCCGGCGGGGCTTTTATGGCTACACCTTC. As protein: CASSRRGFYGYTF. The chain has TRBV5-8 and TRBJ1-2; tentatively, D is TRBD1 (5 bases). The germline V gene encodes CDR1 SGHTS and CDR2 YDEGEE. V dropped 4 bases and J dropped 5 bases, with 12 bases sitting between them. This CDR3 spans 13 amino acids.

The V and J genes are TRBV7-2 and TRBJ2-7; weak D call: TRBD1 (6 bases). Between the trimmed V and J ends, which lost 4 bases and 0 bases, there was a span of 13 bases. Per germline, CDR1 SGHTA and CDR2 FQGNSA. The CDR3 loop spans 15 amino acids. CDR3: CASSSLTGFSYEQYF. DNA of the CDR3: TGTGCCAGCAGCTCCTTGACAGGATTCTCCTACGAGCAGTACTTC.

The chain carries TRBV19 and TRBJ1-2, with D tentatively TRBD1 (5 bases). CDR3 length: 15 residues. Germline CDR1 is LNHDA and CDR2 is SQIVND (reference sequence). V was pared by 5 bases and J by 0 bases, with 13 bases between. CDR3 region: CASSFAGMPNYGYTF. The CDR3 DNA reads TGTGCCAGTAGTTTTGCAGGGATGCCTAACTATGGCTACACCTTC.